The next 14 T cell receptor beta chains were all read from a single sample in a study of PD-1 blockade in classical Hodgkin lymphoma. Libraries were prepared by immunoSEQ multiplex PCR; TCRdb keeps only in-frame clonotypes and omits some of them. The top ten clones hold under 45% of a sample with roughly 13,000 clones, around nine tenths of them seen once. In every patient, relapse followed autologous stem cell transplantation, while exposure to brentuximab vedotin differed. Sample: peripheral blood mononuclear cells (PBMCs), taken at baseline. All receptors derive from a human donor with classical Hodgkin lymphoma.

J is TRBJ2-7 and V is TRBV28; D gene unclear. Deletions cut 6 bases from V and 0 bases from J, with 15 bases between. Germline CDR1 reads MDHEN; CDR2 reads SYDVKM. The CDR3 extends over 15 amino acids. CDR3: CASSPPGSSSYEQYF. The CDR3 region has the DNA TGTGCCAGCAGCCCCCCGGGCTCTAGCTCCTACGAGCAGTACTTC.

There are a few counts of this clone. V and J are TRBV15 and TRBJ1-2; TRBD1 might be the D (6 bases). Between the trimmed V and J ends, which lost 0 bases and 5 bases, there was a span of 16 bases. The CDR3 totals 16 residues. Germline-derived CDR1 and CDR2 are LNHNV and YYDKDF (reference sequence). The CDR3 sequence: CATSRDKVGGAYGYTF. The CDR3 region has the DNA TGTGCCACCAGCAGAGATAAAGTTGGGGGCGCTTATGGCTACACCTTC.

The genes are TRBV19 and TRBJ1-2; D may be TRBD1 (5 bases). CDR3 length equals 12 residues. Between the trimmed V and J ends, which lost 8 bases and 8 bases, there was a span of 15 bases. The V gene's germline CDR1 is LNHDA and CDR2 SQIVND (reference sequence). The CDR3 sequence is CASGGFGSGYTF. CDR3 nucleotide sequence: TGTGCCAGTGGGGGTTTTGGGTCCGGCTACACCTTC.

This chain uses TRBV5-6 with TRBJ1-1; weak D call: TRBD1 (5 bases). V was cut by 0 bases and J by 3 bases, with 9 bases left in between. This CDR3 contains 14 residues. From germline, CDR1 is SGHDT and CDR2 YYEEEE. Here the CDR3 reads CASSLAGSDTEAFF. Here the CDR3 DNA reads TGTGCCAGCAGCTTGGCAGGGTCAGACACTGAAGCTTTCTTT.

To note about this clone: Other DNA sequences in this specimen translate into the identical CDR3. The chain links TRBV6-1 to TRBJ1-4; perhaps TRBD1 as D (5 bases). Trimming took off 0 bases at V and 7 bases at J, with 12 bases between the two ends. Germline-derived CDR1 and CDR2 are MNHNS and SASEGT. The CDR3 runs to 15 residues. In DNA form, the CDR3 reads TGTGCCAGCAGTGAAGCACGGGGGGGGGTTGAAAAACTGTTTTTT. Its translation is CASSEARGGVEKLFF.

This chain connects TRBV4-2 to TRBJ2-7, with 9 positions matching TRBD2. From germline, CDR1 is LGHNA and CDR2 YNFKEQ. The CDR3 is 14 amino acids. The V and J ends lost 3 bases and 3 bases, in that order; junction bases with no gene match: 3. CDR3 residues: CASSHGGRDYEQYF. In nucleotides, the CDR3 is TGTGCCAGCAGCCACGGCGGGAGGGACTACGAGCAGTACTTC.

The genes are TRBV5-1 and TRBJ2-5; weak D call: TRBD1 (6 bases). CDR1 and CDR2 from the germline V gene are SGHRS and YFSETQ. This CDR3 has 15 residues. The V end was cut by 4 bases, the J end by 0 bases, with 13 bases between. The CDR3 reads CASSPSWDNQETQYF. CDR3 coding DNA: TGCGCCAGCAGCCCCTCCTGGGACAACCAAGAGACCCAGTACTTC.

This clone was counted once. The chain's CDR3 is CASGRGQGIDTQYF. Written as DNA, the CDR3 is TGCGCCAGCGGTCGGGGACAGGGGATAGATACGCAGTATTTT. The rearrangement uses TRBV10-1 and TRBJ2-3, with 10 nucleotides matching TRBD1. The CDR3 spans 14 residues. CDR1 WNHNN and CDR2 SYGVQD come from the germline V gene (reference sequence). The V segment lost 8 bases and the J segment 5 bases; nucleotides outside the gene matches: 7.

This rearrangement joins TRBV6-1 to TRBJ1-4; 9 positions agree with TRBD1. The CDR3 runs 14 residues. V lost 7 bases to trimming and J lost 8 bases; unmatched junction nucleotides: 8. Germline V CDR1 and CDR2: MNHNS, SASEGT. CDR3 bases: TGTGCCAGCAACTGGGACAGGGACGGGGAAAAACTGTTTTTT. Its protein product is CASNWDRDGEKLFF.

V is TRBV13 and J is TRBJ2-2, with D possibly TRBD2 on 5 matching bases. The CDR3 is 15 residues long. V was pared by 5 bases and J by 1 base, with 11 bases between. The germline V gene encodes CDR1 PRHDT and CDR2 FYEKMQ (reference sequence). The CDR3 loop is CASSPHAGNTGELFF. For the CDR3, the DNA is TGTGCCAGCAGCCCTCATGCGGGGAACACCGGGGAGCTGTTTTTT.

V and J are TRBV9 and TRBJ2-1, with 7 bases that match TRBD1. This CDR3 spans 15 amino acids. V gave up 3 bases and J gave up 5 bases; unmatched junction bases: 8. Germline V gene lookup returns CDR1 SGDLS and CDR2 YYNGEE. The chain's CDR3 is CASSAGTVGHNEQFF. The CDR3 region has the DNA TGTGCCAGCAGCGCGGGGACAGTTGGACACAATGAGCAGTTCTTC.

The V call is TRBV4-1, the J call TRBJ1-4; D perhaps matches TRBD1 (5 bases). CDR3 length: 16 amino acids. The V and J ends lost 0 bases and 5 bases respectively, with 13 bases between them. Germline V lookup: CDR1 MGHRA, CDR2 YSYEKL. CDR3 in DNA: TGCGCCAGCAGCCAAGAGGAGGGGAGCCTAAATGAAAAACTGTTTTTT. Protein: CASSQEEGSLNEKLFF.

The V call is TRBV6-6, the J call TRBJ2-7, with no clear D. The germline V and J ends were trimmed by 0 bases and 3 bases, with 3 bases remaining between them. Germline V gene lookup returns CDR1 MNHNY and CDR2 SVGAGI (reference sequence). This CDR3 is built from 12 residues. The DNA for the CDR3 is TGTGCCAGCAGTTACTCGGTCTACGAGCAGTACTTC. Its protein product is CASSYSVYEQYF.

The V call is TRBV5-4, the J call TRBJ1-1; D perhaps matches TRBD1 (5 bases). V was trimmed by 4 bases and J by 0 bases, leaving 16 bases between them. The CDR3 is 16 amino acids. Germline CDR1 and CDR2: SGHNT and YYREEE (reference sequence). Here the CDR3 DNA reads TGTGCCAGCAGCCCGCGACAGAAGACCATGAACACTGAAGCTTTCTTT. It encodes CASSPRQKTMNTEAFF.